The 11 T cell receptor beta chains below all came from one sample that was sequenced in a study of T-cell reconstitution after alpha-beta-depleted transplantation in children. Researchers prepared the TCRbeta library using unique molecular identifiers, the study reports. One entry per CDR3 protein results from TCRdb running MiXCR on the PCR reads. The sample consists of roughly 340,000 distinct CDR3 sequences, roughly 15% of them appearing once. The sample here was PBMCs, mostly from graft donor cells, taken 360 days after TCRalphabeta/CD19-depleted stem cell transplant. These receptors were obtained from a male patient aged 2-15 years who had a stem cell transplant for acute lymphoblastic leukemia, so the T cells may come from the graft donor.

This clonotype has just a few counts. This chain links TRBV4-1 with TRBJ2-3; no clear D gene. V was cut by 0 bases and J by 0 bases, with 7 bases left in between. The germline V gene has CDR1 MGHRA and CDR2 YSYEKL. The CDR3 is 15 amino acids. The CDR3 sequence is CASSQEDTSTDTQYF. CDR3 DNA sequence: TGCGCCAGCAGCCAAGAGGATACTAGCACAGATACGCAGTATTTT.

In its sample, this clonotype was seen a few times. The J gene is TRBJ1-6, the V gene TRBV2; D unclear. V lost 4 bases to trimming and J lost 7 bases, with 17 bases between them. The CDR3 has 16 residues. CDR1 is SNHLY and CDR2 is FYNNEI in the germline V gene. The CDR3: CASSGGGGLRNSPLHF. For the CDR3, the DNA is TGTGCCAGCAGTGGGGGTGGCGGACTGCGGAATTCACCCCTCCACTTT.

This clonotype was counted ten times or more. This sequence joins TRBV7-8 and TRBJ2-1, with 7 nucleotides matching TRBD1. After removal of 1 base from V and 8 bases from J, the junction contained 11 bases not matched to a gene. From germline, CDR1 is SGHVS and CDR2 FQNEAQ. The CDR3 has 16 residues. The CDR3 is CASSLGWQGQGDEQFF. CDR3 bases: TGTGCCAGCAGCTTAGGGTGGCAGGGGCAGGGGGATGAGCAGTTCTTC.

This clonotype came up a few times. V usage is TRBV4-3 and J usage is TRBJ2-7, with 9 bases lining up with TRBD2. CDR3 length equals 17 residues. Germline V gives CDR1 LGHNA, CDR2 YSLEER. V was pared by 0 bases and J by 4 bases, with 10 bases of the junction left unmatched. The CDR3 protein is CASSQDRPLAGFYEQYF. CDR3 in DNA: TGCGCCAGCAGCCAAGATAGGCCCCTAGCGGGATTTTACGAGCAGTACTTC.

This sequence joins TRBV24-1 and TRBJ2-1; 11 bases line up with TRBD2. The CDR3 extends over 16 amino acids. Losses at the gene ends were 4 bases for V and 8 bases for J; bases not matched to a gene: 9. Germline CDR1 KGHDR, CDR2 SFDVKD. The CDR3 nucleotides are TGTGCCACCAGTGACCCCGGGACTAGCGGTACATATGAGCAGTTCTTC. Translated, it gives CATSDPGTSGTYEQFF.

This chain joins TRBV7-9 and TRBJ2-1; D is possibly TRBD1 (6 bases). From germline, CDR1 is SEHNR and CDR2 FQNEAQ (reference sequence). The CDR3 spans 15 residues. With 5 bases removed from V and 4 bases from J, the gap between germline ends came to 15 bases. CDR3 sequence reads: CASSRTVGPYNEQFF. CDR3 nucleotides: TGTGCCAGCAGCCGGACAGTGGGGCCTTACAATGAGCAGTTCTTC. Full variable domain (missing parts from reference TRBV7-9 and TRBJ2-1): DTGVSQNPRHKITKRGQNVTFRCDPISEHNRLYWYRQTLGQGPEFLTYFQNEAQLEKSRLLSDRFSAERPKGSFSTLEIQRTEQGDSAMYLCASSRTVGPYNEQFFGPGTRLTVL.

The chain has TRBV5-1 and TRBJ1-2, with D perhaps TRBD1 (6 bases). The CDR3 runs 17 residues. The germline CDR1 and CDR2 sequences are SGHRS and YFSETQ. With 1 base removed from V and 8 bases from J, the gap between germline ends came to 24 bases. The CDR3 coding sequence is TGCGCCAGCAGCTTGTTGGTCCCGGAGGCAGGGGATCGCGGCTACACCTTC. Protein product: CASSLLVPEAGDRGYTF.

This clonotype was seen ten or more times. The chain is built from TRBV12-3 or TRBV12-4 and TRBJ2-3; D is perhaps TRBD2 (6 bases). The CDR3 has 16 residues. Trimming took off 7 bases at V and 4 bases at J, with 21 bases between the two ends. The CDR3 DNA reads TGTGCCAGCACCCGAGGACTAATCCCTGGGGCAGATACGCAGTATTTT. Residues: CASTRGLIPGADTQYF.

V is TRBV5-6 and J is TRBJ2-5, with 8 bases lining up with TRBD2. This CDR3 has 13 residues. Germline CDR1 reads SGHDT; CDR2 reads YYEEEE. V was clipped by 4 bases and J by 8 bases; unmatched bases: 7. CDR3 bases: TGTGCCAGCAGCCGGACTAGCCCGGGTACCCAGTACTTC. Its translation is CASSRTSPGTQYF.

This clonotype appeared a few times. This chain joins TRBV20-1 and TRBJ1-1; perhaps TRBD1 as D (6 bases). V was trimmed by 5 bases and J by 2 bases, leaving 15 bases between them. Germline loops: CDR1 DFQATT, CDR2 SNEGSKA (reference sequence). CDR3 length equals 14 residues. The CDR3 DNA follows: TGCAGTGCTTTACTCAGGGGCTACAACACTGAAGCTTTCTTT. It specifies CSALLRGYNTEAFF.

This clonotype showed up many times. The CDR3 reads CSVETGTGDTEAFF. The DNA for the CDR3 is TGCAGCGTTGAAACCGGGACGGGGGACACTGAAGCTTTCTTT. The rearrangement links TRBV29-1 to TRBJ1-1, with D possibly matching TRBD1 (5 bases). The CDR3 has 14 residues. Germline CDR1 reads SQVTM; CDR2 reads ANQGSEA. The ends were cut back, 2 bases at V and 3 bases at J, with 13 bases in the middle.